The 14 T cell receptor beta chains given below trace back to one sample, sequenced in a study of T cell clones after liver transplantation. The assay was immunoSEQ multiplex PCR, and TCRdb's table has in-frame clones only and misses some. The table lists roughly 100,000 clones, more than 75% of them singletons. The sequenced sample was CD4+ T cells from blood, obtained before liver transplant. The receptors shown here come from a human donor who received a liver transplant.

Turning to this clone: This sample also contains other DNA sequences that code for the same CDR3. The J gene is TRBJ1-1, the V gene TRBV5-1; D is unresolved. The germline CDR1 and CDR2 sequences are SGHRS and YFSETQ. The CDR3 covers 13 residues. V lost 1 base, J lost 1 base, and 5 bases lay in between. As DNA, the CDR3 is TGCGCCAGCAGCTTGTCCAGGAACACTGAAGCTTTCTTT. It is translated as CASSLSRNTEAFF.

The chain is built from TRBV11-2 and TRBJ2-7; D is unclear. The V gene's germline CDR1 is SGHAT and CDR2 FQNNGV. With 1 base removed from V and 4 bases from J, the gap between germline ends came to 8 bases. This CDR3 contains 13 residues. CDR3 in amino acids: CASSLVPSYEQYF. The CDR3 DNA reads TGTGCCAGCAGCTTAGTCCCCAGTTACGAGCAGTACTTC.

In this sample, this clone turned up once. The CDR3 DNA reads TGTGCCAGCAGCTTATCCGGGGCACTGTCCTACGAGCAGTACTTC. It translates to CASSLSGALSYEQYF. The chain couples TRBV7-6 to TRBJ2-7; D is tentatively TRBD1 or TRBD2 (5 bases each). CDR3 length equals 15 residues. V lost 2 bases and J 1 base, leaving 12 bases between the germline ends. CDR1 and CDR2 (germline): SGHVS, FNYEAQ.

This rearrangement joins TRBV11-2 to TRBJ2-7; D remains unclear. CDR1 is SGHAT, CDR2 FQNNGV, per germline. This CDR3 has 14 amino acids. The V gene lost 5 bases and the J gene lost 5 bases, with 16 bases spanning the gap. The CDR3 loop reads CASSPDPFNNEQYF. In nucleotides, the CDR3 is TGTGCCAGCAGCCCCGACCCTTTCAACAACGAGCAGTACTTC. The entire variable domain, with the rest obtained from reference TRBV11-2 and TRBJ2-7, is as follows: EAGVAQSPRYKIIEKRQSVAFWCNPISGHATLYWYQQILGQGPKLLIQFQNNGVVDDSQLPKDRFSAERLKGVDSTLKIQPAKLEDSAVYLCASSPDPFNNEQYFGPGTRLTVT.

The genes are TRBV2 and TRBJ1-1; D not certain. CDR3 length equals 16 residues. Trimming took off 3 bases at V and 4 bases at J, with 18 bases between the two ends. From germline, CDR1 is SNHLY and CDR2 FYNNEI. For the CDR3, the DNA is TGTGCCAGCAGTGATCGGAGAGAAGTTGAATTCACTGAAGCTTTCTTT. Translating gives CASSDRREVEFTEAFF. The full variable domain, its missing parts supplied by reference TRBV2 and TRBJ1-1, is EPEVTQTPSHQVTQMGQEVILRCVPISNHLYFYWYRQILGQKVEFLVSFYNNEISEKSEIFDDQFSVERPDGSNFTLKIRSTKLEDSAMYFCASSDRREVEFTEAFFGQGTRLTVV.

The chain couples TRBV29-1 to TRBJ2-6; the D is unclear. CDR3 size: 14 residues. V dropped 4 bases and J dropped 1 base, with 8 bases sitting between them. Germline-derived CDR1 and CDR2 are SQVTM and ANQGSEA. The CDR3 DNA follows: TGCAGCGTTGCGACCGGTTCTGGGGCCAACGTCCTGACTTTC. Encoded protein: CSVATGSGANVLTF. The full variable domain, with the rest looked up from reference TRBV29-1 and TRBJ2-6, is SAVISQKPSRDICQRGTSLTIQCQVDSQVTMMFWYRQQPGQSLTLIATANQGSEATYESGFVIDKFPISRPNLTFSTLTVSNMSPEDSSIYLCSVATGSGANVLTFGAGSRLTVL.

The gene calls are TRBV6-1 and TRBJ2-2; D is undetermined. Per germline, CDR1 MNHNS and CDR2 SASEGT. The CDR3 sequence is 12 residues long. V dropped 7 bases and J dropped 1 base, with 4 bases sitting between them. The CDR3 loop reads CASNENTGELFF. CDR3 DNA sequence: TGTGCCAGCAACGAGAACACCGGGGAGCTGTTTTTT.

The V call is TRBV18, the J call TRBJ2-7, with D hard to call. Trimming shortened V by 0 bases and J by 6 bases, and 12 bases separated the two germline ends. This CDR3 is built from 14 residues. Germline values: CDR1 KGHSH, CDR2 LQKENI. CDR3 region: CASSPPSMRSEQYF. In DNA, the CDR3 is TGTGCCAGCTCACCACCCTCAATGCGCTCCGAGCAGTACTTC.

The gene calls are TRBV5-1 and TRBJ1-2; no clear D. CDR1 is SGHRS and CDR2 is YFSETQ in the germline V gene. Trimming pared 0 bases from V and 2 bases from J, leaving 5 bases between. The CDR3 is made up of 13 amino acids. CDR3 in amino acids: CASSLERNYGYTF. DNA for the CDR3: TGCGCCAGCAGCTTGGAGCGGAACTATGGCTACACCTTC.

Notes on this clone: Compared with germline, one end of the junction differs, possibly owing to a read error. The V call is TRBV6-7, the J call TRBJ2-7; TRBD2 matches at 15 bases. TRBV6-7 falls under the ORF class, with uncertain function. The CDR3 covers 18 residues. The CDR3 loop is CASSYPGLAGGGSSEQYF. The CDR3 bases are TGTGCCAGCAGTTACCCGGGACTAGCGGGGGGCGGCTCCTCCGAGCAGTACTTC.

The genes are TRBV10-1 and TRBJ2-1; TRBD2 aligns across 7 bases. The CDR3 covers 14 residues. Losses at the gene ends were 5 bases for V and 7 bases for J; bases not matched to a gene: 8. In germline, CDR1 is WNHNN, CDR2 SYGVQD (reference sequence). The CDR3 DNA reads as TGCGCCAGCAGTTTTGCGGGAGTGGGGAATGAGCAGTTCTTC. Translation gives CASSFAGVGNEQFF.

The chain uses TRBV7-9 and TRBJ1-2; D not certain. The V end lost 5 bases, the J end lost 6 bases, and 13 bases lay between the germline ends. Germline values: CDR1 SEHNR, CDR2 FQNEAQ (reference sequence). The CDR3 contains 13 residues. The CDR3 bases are TGTGCCAGCAGCGGACTAGGGCGGCATGGCTACACCTTC. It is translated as CASSGLGRHGYTF.

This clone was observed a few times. CDR3 DNA: TGCGCCAGCAGCCCGAAGGGATTCGGCACAGATACGCAGTATTTT. Amino acid sequence: CASSPKGFGTDTQYF. The chain carries TRBV5-1 and TRBJ2-3; D unresolved. The CDR3 is 15 amino acids. CDR1 SGHRS and CDR2 YFSETQ come from the germline V gene. Deletions cut 4 bases from V and 1 base from J, with 13 bases between.

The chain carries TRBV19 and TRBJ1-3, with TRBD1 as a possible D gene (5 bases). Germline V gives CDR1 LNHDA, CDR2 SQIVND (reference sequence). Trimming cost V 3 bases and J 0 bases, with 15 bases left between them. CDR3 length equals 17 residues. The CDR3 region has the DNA TGTGCCAGTAGTATCGGTCGGCAGGGAAGCTCTGGAAACACCATATATTTT. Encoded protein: CASSIGRQGSSGNTIYF.